This is a list of T cell receptor beta chains from one sample in a study of blood T cell repertoires in COVID-19. Method: immunoSEQ multiplex PCR; TCRdb's copy keeps in-frame clones and lacks some. The sample includes about 170,000 clones, approximately 83% of them seen just once. Sample: peripheral blood. These receptor sequences come from a man between 65 and 80 years old with active or convalescent COVID-19. Each CDR3 is given with its conserved first and last residue. The D gene is left open where the match is weak. Size is omitted from some rows. Given values are once, few, many or a class for expanded clones.

>few|NA|TRBJ1-5|TRBV12-3/TRBV12-4
CASSSLVDQPQHF
TGTGCCAGCAGCAGCCTAGTGGATCAGCCCCAGCATTTT
>NA|NA|TRBJ2-7|TRBV6-2/TRBV6-3
CASSYSSLSSYEQYF
TGTGCCAGCAGTTACTCGAGTCTGAGCTCCTACGAGCAGTACTTC
>NA|NA|TRBJ2-1|TRBV27
CASSLIYSYNEQFF
TGTGCCAGCAGTCTAATCTACTCCTACAATGAGCAGTTCTTC
>few|NA|TRBJ1-4|TRBV5-1
CASSWQGNEKLFF
TGCGCCAGCAGTTGGCAGGGTAATGAAAAACTGTTTTTT
>once|NA|TRBJ2-3|TRBV15
CATSRDRGSDTQYF
TGTGCCACCAGCAGAGACCGAGGGTCAGATACGCAGTATTTT
>NA|NA|TRBJ2-3|TRBV11-2
CASRRSSTDTQYF
TGTGCCAGCAGGCGAAGTAGCACAGATACGCAGTATTTT
>NA|NA|TRBJ2-2|TRBV5-1
CASSYPRGTNTGELFF
TGCGCCAGCAGTTATCCCAGGGGCACGAACACCGGGGAGCTGTTTTTT
>NA|TRBD2|TRBJ2-2|TRBV4-3
CASSQVLAGRTGELFF
TGCGCCAGCAGCCAAGTCCTAGCGGGACGTACCGGGGAGCTGTTTTTT
>NA|NA|TRBJ1-5|TRBV27
CASRTQGGNQPQHF
TGTGCCAGCCGCACACAGGGTGGCAATCAGCCCCAGCATTTT
>NA|TRBD1|TRBJ2-2|TRBV19
CASSMGDRATGELFF
TGTGCCAGTAGTATGGGTGACAGGGCCACCGGGGAGCTGTTTTTT
>NA|TRBD2|TRBJ2-1|TRBV6-5
CASSYSAGGYNEQFF
TGTGCCAGCAGTTACTCAGCGGGAGGTTACAATGAGCAGTTCTTC
>few|TRBD2|TRBJ2-7|TRBV28
CASSPLPGTSGIEQYF
TGTGCCAGCAGCCCACTCCCTGGGACTAGCGGGATAGAGCAGTACTTC
>NA|TRBD1|TRBJ1-1|TRBV18
CASSPWTGRENTEAFF
TGTGCCAGCTCACCTTGGACAGGGAGGGAGAACACTGAAGCTTTCTTT
>once|TRBD2|TRBJ2-3|TRBV6-6
CASSQPRLAGETDTQYF
TGTGCCAGCAGTCAACCTCGACTAGCGGGGGAGACAGATACGCAGTATTTT
>many|NA|TRBJ1-1|TRBV2
CASSEGSVNGPAFF
TGTGCCAGCAGTGAAGGGAGCGTCAATGGCCCGGCTTTCTTT
>NA|TRBD1|TRBJ2-7|TRBV7-9
CASRDTGGPNSYEQYF
TGTGCCAGCAGGGACACAGGGGGCCCTAACTCCTACGAGCAGTACTTC
>NA|TRBD1|TRBJ1-1|TRBV6-5
CASSQTGLTEAFF
TGTGCCAGCAGTCAGACAGGGCTGACTGAAGCTTTCTTT
>few|NA|TRBJ1-5|TRBV25-1
CASSPDYRDQPQHF
TGTGCCAGCAGCCCGGACTACCGGGATCAGCCCCAGCATTTT
>NA|NA|TRBJ1-1|TRBV28
CASTPILNTEAFF
TGTGCCAGCACTCCCATACTAAACACTGAAGCTTTCTTT
>NA|TRBD1|TRBJ2-3|TRBV5-1
CASSYSTGGRSDTQYF
TGCGCCAGCAGCTACTCGACAGGGGGCCGGTCAGATACGCAGTATTTT
>NA|TRBD2|TRBJ2-2|TRBV7-8
CASSYGAGGGTGELFF
TGTGCCAGCAGTTATGGAGCGGGAGGTGGGACCGGGGAGCTGTTTTTT
>NA|NA|TRBJ1-1|TRBV7-2
CASSLGGGRGTEAFF
TGTGCCAGCAGCTTAGGGGGGGGGCGAGGCACTGAAGCTTTCTTT
>NA|TRBD1|TRBJ2-5|TRBV13
CASSLGQGGETQYF
TGTGCCAGCAGCTTAGGACAGGGGGGAGAGACCCAGTACTTC
>NA|NA|TRBJ1-1|TRBV18
CASSPLARLNTEAFF
TGTGCCAGCTCACCACTTGCCAGGTTGAACACTGAAGCTTTCTTT
>NA|NA|TRBJ1-1|TRBV6-6
CASSPFHTNTEAFF
TGTGCCAGCAGTCCCTTCCACACAAACACTGAAGCTTTCTTT
>NA|NA|TRBJ2-7|TRBV5-1
CASSLEYPYVDEQYF
TGCGCCAGCAGCTTGGAGTACCCCTACGTCGACGAGCAGTACTTC
>NA|NA|TRBJ2-2|TRBV18
CASSLQGFGELFF
TGTGCCAGCTCATTGCAGGGTTTCGGGGAGCTGTTTTTT
>NA|NA|TRBJ2-7|TRBV6-2/TRBV6-3
CASSNPGTPDSYEQYF
TGTGCCAGCAGTAACCCCGGGACACCCGATTCCTACGAGCAGTACTTC
>once|TRBD1|TRBJ2-7|TRBV28
CASSPTGHSYEQYF
TGTGCCAGCAGCCCGACAGGGCATTCCTACGAGCAGTACTTC
>NA|NA|TRBJ1-1|TRBV2
CASSEALGGTEAFF
TGTGCCAGCAGTGAAGCGCTAGGAGGCACTGAAGCTTTCTTT
>NA|NA|TRBJ1-5|TRBV11-2
CASSLNRDSNQPQHF
TGTGCCAGCAGCCTGAACAGGGATAGCAATCAGCCCCAGCATTTT
>NA|TRBD1|TRBJ2-7|TRBV5-5
CASSPTPDRGLREQYF
TGTGCCAGCAGCCCCACACCGGACAGGGGGCTGAGGGAGCAGTACTTC
>NA|TRBD1|TRBJ1-2|TRBV3-1/TRBV3-2
CASSQAPRGTGNLGYTF
TGTGCCAGCAGCCAAGCTCCGCGCGGGACAGGGAATCTTGGCTACACCTTC
>NA|TRBD2|TRBJ2-1|TRBV7-9
CASSQAGLAGNEQFF
TGTGCCAGCAGCCAAGCGGGGCTAGCGGGAAATGAGCAGTTCTTC
>NA|NA|TRBJ1-3|TRBV28
CASNRGNVGNTIYF
TGTGCCAGCAACCGGGGGAACGTTGGAAACACCATATATTTT
>once|NA|TRBJ2-5|TRBV25-1
CASSEFAAGRETQYF
TGTGCCAGCAGTGAATTTGCGGCAGGGCGGGAGACCCAGTACTTC
>NA|NA|TRBJ2-6|TRBV2
CASRHYFYSGANVLTF
TGTGCCAGCAGGCATTATTTCTACTCTGGGGCCAACGTCCTGACTTTC
>once|NA|TRBJ2-5|TRBV24-1
CATSVGGSKETQYF
TGTGCCACCAGTGTGGGAGGATCCAAAGAGACCCAGTACTTC
>once|TRBD1|TRBJ1-5|TRBV19
CASTSTGGRQPQHF
TGTGCCAGTACCTCGACAGGGGGCCGGCAGCCCCAGCATTTT
>NA|NA|TRBJ2-1|TRBV7-9
CASSLTGSVYEQFF
TGTGCCAGCAGCTTAACGGGATCAGTTTATGAGCAGTTCTTC
>NA|NA|TRBJ1-1|TRBV2
CASSDWTANTEAFF
TGTGCCAGCAGTGACTGGACAGCGAACACTGAAGCTTTCTTT
>NA|NA|TRBJ1-1|TRBV13
CASSPNLVMNTEAFF
TGTGCCAGCAGCCCGAATCTAGTTATGAACACTGAAGCTTTCTTT
>NA|TRBD1|TRBJ1-4|TRBV7-9
CASSPRTGLRTNEKLFF
TGTGCCAGCAGCCCACGGACAGGGTTACGTACTAATGAAAAACTGTTTTTT
>NA|NA|TRBJ2-2|TRBV3-1/TRBV3-2
CASSPRLANTGELFF
TGTGCCAGCAGCCCTCGACTAGCGAACACCGGGGAGCTGTTTTTT
>NA|NA|TRBJ2-6|TRBV6-5
CASQVSGANVLTF
TGTGCCTCTCAGGTGTCTGGGGCCAACGTCCTGACTTTC
>once|TRBD1|TRBJ1-6|TRBV19
CASTIEGTGNSPLHF
TGTGCCAGCACAATAGAAGGGACAGGGAATTCACCCCTCCACTTT
>once|NA|TRBJ1-5|TRBV18
CASSPGPSGRDQPQHF
TGTGCCAGCTCACCAGGCCCCTCCGGGAGGGATCAGCCCCAGCATTTT
>NA|NA|TRBJ2-1|TRBV5-1
CASSLANNEQFF
TGCGCCAGCAGCTTGGCCAACAATGAGCAGTTCTTC
>NA|TRBD1|TRBJ2-2|TRBV29-1
CSVLGQTNTGELFF
TGCAGCGTTTTGGGACAGACGAACACCGGGGAGCTGTTTTTT
>NA|NA|TRBJ1-4|TRBV5-1
CASSFDTTNEKLFF
TGCGCCAGCAGCTTCGACACGACTAATGAAAAACTGTTTTTT
>NA|TRBD1|TRBJ2-1|TRBV11-3
CASSEDRTYNEQFF
TGTGCCAGCAGCGAGGACAGGACCTACAATGAGCAGTTCTTC
>NA|TRBD2|TRBJ2-7|TRBV7-2
CASSLEPGGQSSYEQYF
TGTGCCAGCAGCTTAGAGCCGGGGGGGCAATCTTCCTACGAGCAGTACTTC
>once|NA|TRBJ1-5|TRBV15
CATSRRSQPQHF
TGTGCCACCAGCAGACGTTCCCAGCCCCAGCATTTT
>few|TRBD1|TRBJ2-1|TRBV28
CASSWDRPPYNEQFF
TGTGCCAGCAGTTGGGACAGGCCCCCCTACAATGAGCAGTTCTTC
>once|NA|TRBJ1-1|TRBV11-2
CASSERGAVNTEAFF
TGTGCCAGCAGCGAGCGGGGAGCGGTGAACACTGAAGCTTTCTTT
>NA|NA|TRBJ1-1|TRBV6-5
CASRILQDTEAFF
TGTGCCAGCAGGATCTTACAGGATACTGAAGCTTTCTTT
>NA|TRBD1|TRBJ1-1|TRBV29-1
CSVEGQGGTEAFF
TGCAGCGTTGAAGGACAGGGTGGGACTGAAGCTTTCTTT